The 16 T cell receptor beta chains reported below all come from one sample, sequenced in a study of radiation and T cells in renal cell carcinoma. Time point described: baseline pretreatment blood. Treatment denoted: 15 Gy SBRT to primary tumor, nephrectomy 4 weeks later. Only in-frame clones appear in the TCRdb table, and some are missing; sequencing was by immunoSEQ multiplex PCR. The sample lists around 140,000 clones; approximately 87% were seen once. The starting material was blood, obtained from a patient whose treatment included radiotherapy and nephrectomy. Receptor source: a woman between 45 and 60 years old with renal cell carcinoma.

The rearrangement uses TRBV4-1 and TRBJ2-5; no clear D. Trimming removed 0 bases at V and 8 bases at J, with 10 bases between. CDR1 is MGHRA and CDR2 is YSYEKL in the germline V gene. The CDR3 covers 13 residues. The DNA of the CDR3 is TGCGCCAGCAGCCAAGATCGAATCGCTACCCAGTACTTC. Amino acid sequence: CASSQDRIATQYF.

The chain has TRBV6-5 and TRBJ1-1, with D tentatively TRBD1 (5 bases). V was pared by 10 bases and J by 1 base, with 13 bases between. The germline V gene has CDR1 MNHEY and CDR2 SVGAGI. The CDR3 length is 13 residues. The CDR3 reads CATLQAGNTEAFF. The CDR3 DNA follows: TGTGCCACCCTACAGGCCGGGAACACTGAAGCTTTCTTT.

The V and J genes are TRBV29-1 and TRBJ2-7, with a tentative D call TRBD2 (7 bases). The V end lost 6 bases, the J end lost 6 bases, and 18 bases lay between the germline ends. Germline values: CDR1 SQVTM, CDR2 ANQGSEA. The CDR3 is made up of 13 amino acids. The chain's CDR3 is CSVGGGGQFEQYF. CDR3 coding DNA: TGCAGCGTCGGGGGAGGGGGGCAGTTCGAGCAGTACTTC.

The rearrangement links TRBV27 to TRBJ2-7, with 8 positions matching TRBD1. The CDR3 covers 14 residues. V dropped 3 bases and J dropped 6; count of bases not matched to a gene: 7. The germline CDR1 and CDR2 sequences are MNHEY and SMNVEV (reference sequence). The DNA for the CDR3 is TGTGCCAGCAGTTTCGGACAGGGTGGTGGCGAGCAGTACTTC. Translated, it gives CASSFGQGGGEQYF.

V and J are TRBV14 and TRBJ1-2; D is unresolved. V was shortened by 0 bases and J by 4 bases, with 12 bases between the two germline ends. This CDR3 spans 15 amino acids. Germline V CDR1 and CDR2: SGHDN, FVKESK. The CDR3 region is CASSQEREALYGYTF. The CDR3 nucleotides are TGTGCCAGCAGCCAAGAAAGGGAAGCGCTCTATGGCTACACCTTC.

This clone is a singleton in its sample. The CDR3 here is CASRDSSYEQYF. The CDR3 region has the DNA TGCGCCAGCCGGGACAGCTCCTACGAGCAGTACTTC. The chain has TRBV10-2 and TRBJ2-7; 7 nucleotides agree with TRBD1. The CDR3 covers 12 residues. V trimming: 8 bases; J trimming: 0 bases; junction bases outside the gene matches: 1. The germline CDR1 and CDR2 sequences are WSHSY and SAAADI.

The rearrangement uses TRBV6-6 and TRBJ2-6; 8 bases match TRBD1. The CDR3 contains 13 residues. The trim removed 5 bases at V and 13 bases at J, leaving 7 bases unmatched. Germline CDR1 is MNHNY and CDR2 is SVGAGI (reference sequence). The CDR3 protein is CASSPGTGDVLTF. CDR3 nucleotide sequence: TGTGCCAGCAGTCCCGGGACAGGTGATGTCCTGACTTTC.

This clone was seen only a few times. The CDR3 sequence: CASSQTTGPYEQYF. The CDR3, as DNA: TGCGCCAGCAGCCAAACGACAGGTCCCTACGAGCAGTACTTC. The chain uses TRBV4-3 and TRBJ2-7, with TRBD1 as a possible D gene (6 bases). In germline, CDR1 is LGHNA, CDR2 YSLEER. V lost 2 bases, J lost 2 bases, and 10 bases lay in between. The CDR3 has 14 residues.

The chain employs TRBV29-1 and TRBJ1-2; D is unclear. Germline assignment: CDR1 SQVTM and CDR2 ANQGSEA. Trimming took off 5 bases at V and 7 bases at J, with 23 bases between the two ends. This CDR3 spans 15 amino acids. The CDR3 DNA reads TGCAGCGTTACTGGGGAACAGCGAATACCCCTTGGCTACACCTTC. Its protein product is CSVTGEQRIPLGYTF.

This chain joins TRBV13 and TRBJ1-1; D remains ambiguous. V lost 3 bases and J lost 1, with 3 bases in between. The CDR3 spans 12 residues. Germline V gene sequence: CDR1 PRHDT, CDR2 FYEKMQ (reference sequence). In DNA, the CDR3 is TGTGCCAGCAGCTTGCAGAACACTGAAGCTTTCTTT. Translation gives CASSLQNTEAFF.

The CDR3 protein is CAISESQFPYEQYF. The CDR3 DNA reads TGTGCCATCAGTGAGTCTCAGTTCCCCTACGAGCAGTACTTC. The V call is TRBV10-3, the J call TRBJ2-7; no clear D gene. CDR1 is ENHRY, CDR2 SYGVKD, per germline. V lost 0 bases, J lost 2 bases, and 8 bases lay in between. The CDR3 is 14 residues long.

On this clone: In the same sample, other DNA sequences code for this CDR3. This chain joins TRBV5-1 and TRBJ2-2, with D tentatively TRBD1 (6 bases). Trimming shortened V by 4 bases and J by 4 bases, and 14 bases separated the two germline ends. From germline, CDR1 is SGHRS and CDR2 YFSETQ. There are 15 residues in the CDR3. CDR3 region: CASSLGTPGTGELFF. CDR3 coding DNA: TGCGCCAGCAGCCTCGGGACACCGGGCACCGGGGAGCTGTTTTTT.

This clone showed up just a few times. In DNA form, the CDR3 reads TGTGCCAGCAGCGCCCTGGGAGCTTTCTTT. Amino acids: CASSALGAFF. The V call is TRBV28, the J call TRBJ1-1, with unresolved D. Germline assignment: CDR1 MDHEN and CDR2 SYDVKM. The ends were cut back, 6 bases at V and 10 bases at J, with 9 bases in the middle. CDR3 length: 10 amino acids.

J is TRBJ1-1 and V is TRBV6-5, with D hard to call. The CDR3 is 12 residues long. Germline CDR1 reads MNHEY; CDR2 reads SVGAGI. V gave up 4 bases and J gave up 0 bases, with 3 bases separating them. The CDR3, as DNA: TGTGCCAGCAGTTCGGTGAACACTGAAGCTTTCTTT. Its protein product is CASSSVNTEAFF.

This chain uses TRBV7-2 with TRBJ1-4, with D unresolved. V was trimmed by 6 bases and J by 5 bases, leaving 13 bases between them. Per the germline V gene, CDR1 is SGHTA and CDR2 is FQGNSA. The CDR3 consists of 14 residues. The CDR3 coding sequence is TGTGCCAGCAGTTCCGGGAATTCAAATGAAAAACTGTTTTTT. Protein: CASSSGNSNEKLFF.

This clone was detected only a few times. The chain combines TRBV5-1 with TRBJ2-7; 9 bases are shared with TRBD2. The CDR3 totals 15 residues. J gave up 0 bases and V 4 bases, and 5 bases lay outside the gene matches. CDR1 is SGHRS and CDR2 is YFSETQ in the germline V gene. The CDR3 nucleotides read TGCGCCAGCAGCCCTAGCGGGATTGCCTCCTACGAGCAGTACTTC. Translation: CASSPSGIASYEQYF.